This is a list of T cell receptor beta chains from one sample in a study of metastatic and nonmetastatic thyroid tumors. TCRdb recomputed clones from the PCR reads via MiXCR. The repertoire holds 60,000 to 75,000 clones, with more than 3.5% as singletons. The sample consisted of blood. These receptors came from a female donor with papillary thyroid cancer or a benign thyroid nodule (not recorded which). Some clones in this sample may be carry-over from other donors' samples. Both conserved end residues are part of each CDR3.

TRBV9	CASSVGGPGANVLTF
TRBV28	CASSPWDREPNIRYF
TRBV7-2	CASSLGLAVYNEQFF
TRBV6-1	CASRPGGTWQPQHF
TRBV18	CASSPGGNSGANVLTF
TRBV9	CASSVGLAGVRVNEQFF
TRBV13	CASSLIGTGGANGELFF
TRBV9	CASSVASGETQYF
TRBV30	CAWSVPGTPASEQYF
TRBV4-1	CASSRPLLGARNTGELFF
TRBV24-1	CATSDYRDYGYTF
TRBV30	CAWSVGAGYGYTF
TRBV2	CASRGLAGWFGYNEQFF
TRBV2	CASSTSLQLRRGSYNEQFF
TRBV2	CASSEGLQVEETQYF
TRBV3-1	CASSQTVAPEGLRETQYF
TRBV12-3/TRBV12-4	CASSPGTGRGRPGKLFF
TRBV2	CASSGGAPGANEKLFF
TRBV11-2	CASSPWGNEQFF
TRBV11-2	CASSLDRGNTIYF
TRBV7-2	CASSHYNYGYTF
TRBV12-3/TRBV12-4	CAISSGTTVYEQYF
TRBV28	CASSPQRDSNTGELFF
TRBV24-1	CASSEARGSAETQYF
TRBV6-2/TRBV6-3	CASRRGDRGSNEQFF
TRBV24-1	CATSDLYGSWQYF
TRBV3-2	CASSQALIQPQHF
TRBV6-1	CASSTEGRANEKLFF
TRBV19	CASSSTGAWGNQPQHF
TRBV4-1	CASSQEPLTGISYEQYF
TRBV28	CASSLSETWTEKTIEQYF
TRBV2	CASKLEETQYF
TRBV29-1	CSVKTGLADTGELFF
TRBV12-3/TRBV12-4	CASSGLGVSTSEQFF
TRBV28	CASRNRSSSTDTQYF
TRBV7-9	CASSLGRGYNQPQHF
TRBV29-1	CSPEIGETQYF
TRBV30	CAWSVQGAHNQPQHF
TRBV20-1	CSARVSREGSYEQYF
TRBV30	CAWSHSSGAYNEQFF
TRBV19	CASRTGRQVGQPQHF
TRBV28	CASSPHKDEQYF
TRBV28	CASSPTDSSGTTRGQGIEAFF
TRBV7-8	CASSLTGLTTVELFF
TRBV18	CASSRSVGRNTEAFF
TRBV7-8	CASSLSDRNNEQFF
TRBV29-1	CSVAGAAGDSTDTQYF
TRBV10-3	CAIGGTLPPSGELFF
TRBV7-8	CASSPRTGRLDSPLHF
TRBV20-1	CSARPLAGGLTDTQYF
TRBV30	CAKARLNTEAFF
TRBV19	CASSIDGRGNTIYF
TRBV28	CASSPHLRNQPQHF
TRBV2	CASSTEQGGRNTEAFF
TRBV27	CASRSSFNEQFF
TRBV2	CASFGVETQYF
TRBV7-9	CASSRPGAASGNTIYF
TRBV24-1	CATSEADSGSYGYTF
TRBV2	CASSEQQSIEAFF
TRBV28	CASSAPQGGPSEQFF